The next 28 T cell receptor beta chains were all read from a single sample in a study of T cells in Graves' hyperthyroidism and ophthalmopathy. Amplified TCR beta CDR3 regions derived from RNA transcripts. First-round RT-PCR targeting the TCR CDR3 was performed with the HTBI primer set. TCRdb analysed the multiplex PCR reads with MiXCR anew, one entry per CDR3 protein. The table has approximately 870,000 distinct CDR3 sequences, roughly 40% seen once; the top ten hold about 9%. Sequences were obtained from blood. These receptors all stem from a young man with Graves' hyperthyroidism.

The chain joins TRBV7-9 to TRBJ2-7, with TRBD1 matching over 12 bases. V was pared by 5 bases and J by 0 bases, with 11 bases of the junction left unmatched. The CDR3 is made up of 18 amino acids. Germline CDR1 SEHNR, CDR2 FQNEAQ (reference sequence). Here the CDR3 DNA reads TGTGCCAGCAGCCAAGACGGGACAGGGGGCGGCAACTCCTACGAGCAGTACTTC. Translation gives CASSQDGTGGGNSYEQYF. Filled out from reference TRBV7-9 and TRBJ2-7, the complete variable domain reads DTGVSQNPRHKITKRGQNVTFRCDPISEHNRLYWYRQTLGQGPEFLTYFQNEAQLEKSRLLSDRFSAERPKGSFSTLEIQRTEQGDSAMYLCASSQDGTGGGNSYEQYFGPGTRLTVT.

This clonotype was counted between two and nine times. V is TRBV7-8 and J is TRBJ2-2; D unclear. CDR1 is SGHVS, CDR2 FQNEAQ, per germline. This CDR3 has 14 residues. Trimming left V 1 base short and J 6 bases short, with 9 bases between. CDR3 nucleotides: TGTGCCAGCAGCTTAGTCCCAGCGCCCGGGGAGCTGTTTTTT. Its translation: CASSLVPAPGELFF.

This clonotype showed up many times. The V and J genes are TRBV9 and TRBJ1-1, with 7 bases aligning to TRBD1. V lost 0 bases, J lost 3 bases, and 2 bases stayed unmatched. This CDR3 is built from 14 residues. Germline-derived CDR1 and CDR2 are SGDLS and YYNGEE. CDR3 residues: CASSVAGTDTEAFF. The CDR3, as DNA: TGTGCCAGCAGCGTAGCCGGGACAGACACTGAAGCTTTCTTT.

The chain employs TRBV10-3 and TRBJ2-7; TRBD2 might be the D (6 bases). This CDR3 spans 14 amino acids. Germline CDR1 is ENHRY and CDR2 is SYGVKD. Trimming removed 2 bases at V and 2 bases at J, with 10 bases between. Here the CDR3 reads CAISEAGTPYEQYF. CDR3 in DNA: TGTGCCATCAGTGAGGCCGGGACTCCCTACGAGCAGTACTTC.

The chain has TRBV6-6 and TRBJ2-5; TRBD2 agrees at 8 bases. Germline CDR1 and CDR2: MNHNY and SVGAGI (reference sequence). V was clipped by 5 bases and J by 4 bases; unmatched bases: 6. The CDR3 sequence is 14 residues long. DNA for the CDR3: TGTGCCAGCAGTCACGGACTAGCACGAGAGACCCAGTACTTC. It specifies CASSHGLARETQYF.

This clonotype has ten or more counts. The chain has TRBV29-1 and TRBJ2-5, with a weak D call TRBD2 (5 bases). The CDR3 contains 16 residues. Germline CDR1 SQVTM, CDR2 ANQGSEA. Trimming removed 5 bases from V and 5 bases from J, with 24 bases in between. The CDR3 here is CSVIRLRTGVRETQYF. The CDR3, as DNA: TGCAGCGTTATCCGACTCAGGACTGGGGTGCGGGAGACCCAGTACTTC.

This clonotype was seen at least ten times. The V call is TRBV29-1, the J call TRBJ1-5; D is uncertain. CDR1 SQVTM and CDR2 ANQGSEA come from the germline V gene. With 1 base removed from V and 7 bases from J, the gap between germline ends came to 11 bases. This CDR3 has 13 amino acids. The CDR3 DNA sequence: TGCAGCGTTGAAGGGGGAAGCGGGCAGCCCCAGCATTTT. This sequence encodes CSVEGGSGQPQHF.

Many counts were recorded for this clonotype. The chain employs TRBV24-1 and TRBJ2-5; TRBD1 is a possible D gene (6 bases). Deletions cut 1 base from V and 7 bases from J, with 9 bases between. In germline, CDR1 is KGHDR, CDR2 SFDVKD. The CDR3 sequence is 13 residues long. CDR3 residues: CATSDLGGATQYF. CDR3 coding DNA: TGTGCCACCAGTGATTTAGGGGGAGCGACCCAGTACTTC.

This clonotype has a count of ten or more. The chain employs TRBV2 and TRBJ1-5; the D gene is possibly TRBD1 (5 bases). V was pared by 7 bases and J by 11 bases, with 15 bases between. This CDR3 contains 12 residues. In germline, CDR1 is SNHLY, CDR2 FYNNEI. The CDR3 is CASTTGHEAQHF. The CDR3 bases are TGTGCCAGCACTACCGGACACGAAGCCCAGCATTTT.

This clonotype turned up a few times. The rearrangement joins TRBV7-9 to TRBJ1-4, with a weak D call TRBD1 (6 bases). V was clipped by 3 bases and J by 8 bases, with 10 bases between them. The CDR3 is made up of 13 amino acids. CDR1 is SEHNR and CDR2 is FQNEAQ in the germline V gene (reference sequence). The CDR3 DNA sequence: TGTGCCAGCAGCTTGACAGGTGAAGAAAAACTGTTTTTT. It translates to CASSLTGEEKLFF.

This clonotype has a count of ten or more. The chain uses TRBV7-9 and TRBJ2-5; D gene unclear. The CDR3 loop spans 13 amino acids. V gave up 5 bases and J gave up 4 bases, with 11 bases separating them. Germline V gene lookup returns CDR1 SEHNR and CDR2 FQNEAQ (reference sequence). The CDR3 sequence: CASSRYYAETQYF. In DNA, the CDR3 is TGTGCCAGCAGCCGATACTACGCAGAGACCCAGTACTTC.

This clonotype was found a few times. The chain carries TRBV12-3 or TRBV12-4 and TRBJ2-7; 7 bases agree with TRBD1. This CDR3 has 13 amino acids. The junction had 5 bases not matched to a gene; V was cut back by 6 bases and J by 3 bases. The CDR3 coding sequence is TGTGCCAGCAGCCGACAGGGCTTCTACGAGCAGTACTTC. Translated: CASSRQGFYEQYF.

For this clonotype: One end of the junction fails to match germline, which may point to a read error. The rearrangement joins TRBV10-1 to TRBJ1-6; D remains unclear. Germline CDR1 WNHNN, CDR2 SYGVQD (reference sequence). This CDR3 spans 12 amino acids. The CDR3 DNA is TGTGCCAGCTCACCGGACCCGACACCCCTCCACTTT. Translated, it gives CASSPDPTPLHF.

The rearrangement joins TRBV7-8 to TRBJ2-5, with 7 bases that match TRBD1. Trimming at V came to 1 base and at J to 8 bases, leaving 7 bases not matched to a gene. Germline V gives CDR1 SGHVS, CDR2 FQNEAQ. The CDR3 length is 14 residues. The CDR3 bases are TGTGCCAGCAGCTTAGAAAGGGGACAGAACACCCAGTACTTC. It is translated as CASSLERGQNTQYF.

The chain carries TRBV6-5 and TRBJ1-1; a weak D match, TRBD1 (5 bases). Germline V lookup: CDR1 MNHEY, CDR2 SVGAGI. Trimming left V 0 bases short and J 2 bases short, with 10 bases between. CDR3 length equals 15 residues. The CDR3 nucleotides read TGTGCCAGCAGTTACTCGTCGCAGGGCAACACTGAAGCTTTCTTT. As protein: CASSYSSQGNTEAFF.

This chain uses TRBV5-1 with TRBJ1-1, with D possibly being TRBD1 (6 bases). Trimming left V 7 bases short and J 4 bases short, with 17 bases between. The CDR3 totals 14 residues. Looked up from germline, CDR1 is SGHRS and CDR2 is YFSETQ. In DNA form, the CDR3 reads TGCGCCAGCGGGGAGGGGGACGATGGCACTGAAGCTTTCTTT. Translating gives CASGEGDDGTEAFF.

The chain couples TRBV25-1 to TRBJ2-3, with no clear D. Germline CDR1 reads MGHDK; CDR2 reads SYGVNS. This CDR3 has 15 residues. Trimming took 6 bases from V and 2 from J, leaving 15 bases between them. The CDR3 region has the DNA TGTGCCAGCAGCCCGTGGACGGACGACACAGATACGCAGTATTTT. Amino acid sequence: CASSPWTDDTDTQYF.

In this sample, this clonotype turned up many times. The V call is TRBV15, the J call TRBJ1-5; no definite D call. CDR1 is LNHNV and CDR2 is YYDKDF in the germline V gene (reference sequence). V was clipped by 3 bases and J by 7 bases, with 10 bases between them. This CDR3 is built from 13 residues. The CDR3 DNA reads as TGTGCCACCAGCAGCCGTAGAGGGCAGCCCCAGCATTTT. This encodes CATSSRRGQPQHF. Complete variable domain (other parts from reference TRBV15 and TRBJ1-5): DAMVIQNPRYQVTQFGKPVTLSCSQTLNHNVMYWYQQKSSQAPKLLFHYYDKDFNNEADTPDNFQSRRPNTSFCFLDIRSPGLGDTAMYLCATSSRRGQPQHFGDGTRLSIL.

This clonotype has more than one count but fewer than ten. V gene TRBV5-1 combines with J gene TRBJ2-5; 12 bases fit TRBD2. Germline CDR1 is SGHRS and CDR2 is YFSETQ. The ends lost 4 bases at V and 6 bases at J; junction bases unmatched: 7. This CDR3 has 15 residues. The CDR3, as DNA: TGCGCCAGCAGCCTCGCTAGCGGGAGGGGGAAGACCCAGTACTTC. This codes for CASSLASGRGKTQYF.

This chain joins TRBV2 and TRBJ1-2, with D maybe TRBD1 (5 bases). CDR1 is SNHLY, CDR2 FYNNEI, per germline. Trimming left V 5 bases short and J 3 bases short, with 13 bases between. There are 14 residues in the CDR3. The CDR3 bases are TGTGCCAGCAGTTCTGACAGCCACGACTATGGCTACACCTTC. Protein: CASSSDSHDYGYTF.

The chain uses TRBV29-1 and TRBJ1-5, with 7 bases aligning to TRBD1. Trimming cost V 0 bases and J 11 bases; bases outside gene matches: 13. Per germline, CDR1 SQVTM and CDR2 ANQGSEA. There are 15 residues in the CDR3. CDR3 sequence (DNA): TGCAGCGTTGAAGACCAGACAGGGTACGGAGAGACCCAGCATTTT. It is translated as CSVEDQTGYGETQHF.

This clonotype was counted once. A read error may be the cause here, since a much bigger clone is one base away. The chain links TRBV29-1 to TRBJ2-2; possibly TRBD1 or TRBD2 for D (5 bases each). V lost 4 bases and J lost 4, with 10 bases in between. The germline V gene has CDR1 SQVTM and CDR2 ANQGSEA. The CDR3 is made up of 13 amino acids. The CDR3 DNA reads as TGCAGCGTTGGCTTAGGGACCACCGGGGAGCTGTTTTTT. Its protein product is CSVGLGTTGELFF.

This clonotype was observed many times. An end of the junction differs from the germline gene, which may be a read error. The chain recombines TRBV24-1 with TRBJ1-5; D remains unclear. CDR3 size: 10 residues. Germline loops: CDR1 KGHDR, CDR2 SFDVKD. The CDR3 is CVVGNQPQHF. The CDR3 nucleotides read TGCGTTGTGGGAAATCAGCCCCAGCATTTT.

This clonotype was counted a few times. V is TRBV7-9 and J is TRBJ2-2, with D possibly TRBD1 on 6 matching bases. Trimming left V 6 bases short and J 5 bases short, with 16 bases between. CDR1 is SEHNR, CDR2 FQNEAQ, per germline (reference sequence). The CDR3 extends over 15 amino acids. CDR3 nucleotide sequence: TGTGCCAGCAGATCATACAGGGCTAGGACCGGGGAGCTGTTTTTT. Its protein is CASRSYRARTGELFF.

The chain recombines TRBV7-2 with TRBJ2-7; 7 bases line up with TRBD1. J gave up 6 bases and V 5 bases, and 10 bases lay outside the gene matches. CDR3 length equals 14 residues. Germline CDR1 is SGHTA and CDR2 is FQGNSA. The CDR3, as DNA: TGTGCCAGCAGCGTTAGACAGGGTCGTGTCGAGCAGTACTTC. As protein: CASSVRQGRVEQYF.

This clonotype was observed a handful of times. The gene calls are TRBV19 and TRBJ2-7, with 11 nucleotides matching TRBD2. The germline V gene encodes CDR1 LNHDA and CDR2 SQIVND (reference sequence). The ends lost 3 bases at V and 1 base at J; junction bases unmatched: 2. The CDR3 extends over 15 amino acids. The CDR3 nucleotides read TGTGCCAGTAGTATGGGGACTAGCGGATCCTACGAGCAGTACTTC. This gives the protein CASSMGTSGSYEQYF.

This clonotype was picked up a small number of times. V usage is TRBV7-9 and J usage is TRBJ2-7; D possibly corresponds to TRBD2 (6 bases). This CDR3 spans 15 amino acids. Between the trimmed V and J ends, which lost 0 bases and 6 bases, there was a span of 15 bases. Germline values: CDR1 SEHNR, CDR2 FQNEAQ (reference sequence). Here the CDR3 DNA reads TGTGCCAGCAGCTTAGCGCGGGACCGTCTGCCCGAGCAGTACTTC. Amino acids: CASSLARDRLPEQYF.

This clonotype came up a few times. The chain links TRBV12-3 or TRBV12-4 to TRBJ2-5, with D perhaps TRBD2 (6 bases). Trimming left V 6 bases short and J 5 bases short, with 22 bases between. This CDR3 has 16 residues. CDR3 sequence (DNA): TGTGCCAGCAGCCGTCCCGGGACTGGTAGTGGGGAGACCCAGTACTTC. Amino acid sequence: CASSRPGTGSGETQYF.